This is a list of T cell receptor beta chains from one sample in a study of shared clonotypes between healthy human individuals. TCRdb's table, derived via immunoSEQ multiplex PCR, lists solely in-frame clones and lacks some. The table shows just over 2,000,000 clones, with approximately 94% occurring only once. The specimen was naive CD8+ T cells sorted from blood. Source of these receptors: a man aged 18-30 years in good health. The CDR3 runs from the conserved cysteine through the conserved F or W. D genes are given only for firm matches.

j_gene: TRBJ2-5; d_gene: TRBD1; v_gene: TRBV5-5; CDR3aa: CASSPGQGDQETQYF; CDR3nt: TGTGCCAGCTCTCCGGGACAGGGAGACCAAGAGACCCAGTACTTC
j_gene: TRBJ1-1; d_gene: NA; v_gene: TRBV12-5; CDR3aa: CASGSLNTEAFF; CDR3nt: TGTGCTAGTGGTTCTTTGAACACTGAAGCTTTCTTT
j_gene: TRBJ1-2; d_gene: TRBD1; v_gene: TRBV19; CDR3aa: CASSAGQGISYGYTF; CDR3nt: TGTGCCAGTAGTGCCGGACAGGGGATCTCCTATGGCTACACCTTC
j_gene: TRBJ2-5; d_gene: TRBD1; v_gene: TRBV11-2; CDR3aa: CASSLGWSGQDGIKTQYF; CDR3nt: TGTGCCAGCAGCTTAGGATGGTCGGGACAGGATGGTATTAAGACCCAGTACTTC
j_gene: TRBJ1-1; d_gene: NA; v_gene: TRBV11-2; CDR3aa: CASSNNQGIGTEAFF; CDR3nt: TGTGCCAGCAGCAATAATCAGGGTATCGGAACTGAAGCTTTCTTT
j_gene: TRBJ2-2; d_gene: NA; v_gene: TRBV5-1; CDR3aa: CASSLGQENTGELFF; CDR3nt: TGCGCCAGCAGCTTGGGGCAGGAGAACACCGGGGAGCTGTTTTTT
j_gene: TRBJ2-7; d_gene: TRBD2; v_gene: TRBV28; CDR3aa: CASRVSGGVEQYF; CDR3nt: TGTGCCAGCAGAGTTAGCGGGGGGGTCGAGCAGTACTTC
j_gene: TRBJ1-2; d_gene: TRBD1; v_gene: TRBV28; CDR3aa: CASSLPGQFYGYTF; CDR3nt: TGTGCCAGCAGTCTACCGGGACAGTTCTATGGCTACACCTTC
j_gene: TRBJ2-7; d_gene: NA; v_gene: TRBV9; CDR3aa: CASSAGTPSYEQYF; CDR3nt: TGTGCCAGCAGCGCCGGGACGCCTTCCTACGAGCAGTACTTC
j_gene: TRBJ1-1; d_gene: TRBD1; v_gene: TRBV6-1; CDR3aa: CASSEAPWTGGLAAFF; CDR3nt: TGTGCCAGCAGTGAAGCCCCTTGGACAGGGGGCTTAGCGGCTTTCTTT
j_gene: TRBJ2-7; d_gene: TRBD1; v_gene: TRBV4-1; CDR3aa: CASSQKDSTGGGYEQYF; CDR3nt: TGCGCCAGCAGCCAAAAGGATTCGACAGGGGGGGGCTACGAGCAGTACTTC
j_gene: TRBJ2-3; d_gene: NA; v_gene: TRBV27; CDR3aa: CASSLSPADTQYF; CDR3nt: TGTGCCAGCAGTTTATCTCCAGCAGATACGCAGTATTTT
j_gene: TRBJ2-5; d_gene: NA; v_gene: TRBV11-2; CDR3aa: CASSFYLLGNSQETQYF; CDR3nt: TGTGCCAGCAGCTTTTACCTCCTGGGCAATTCTCAAGAGACCCAGTACTTC
j_gene: TRBJ2-7; d_gene: NA; v_gene: TRBV7-9; CDR3aa: CASSTGQYEQYF; CDR3nt: TGTGCCAGCAGCACCGGCCAGTACGAGCAGTACTTC
j_gene: TRBJ1-1; d_gene: TRBD1; v_gene: TRBV10-3; CDR3aa: CAISADRRSEAFF; CDR3nt: TGTGCCATCAGTGCGGACAGGCGATCTGAAGCTTTCTTT
j_gene: TRBJ2-5; d_gene: TRBD2; v_gene: TRBV10-3; CDR3aa: CAISDLAGAQETQYF; CDR3nt: TGTGCCATCAGTGATCTAGCGGGAGCGCAAGAGACCCAGTACTTC
j_gene: TRBJ1-1; d_gene: TRBD1; v_gene: TRBV5-6; CDR3aa: CASSSRGGTGYDWATEAFF; CDR3nt: TGTGCCAGCAGCTCAAGGGGAGGGACAGGGTACGATTGGGCCACTGAAGCTTTCTTT
j_gene: TRBJ1-2; d_gene: NA; v_gene: TRBV6-6; CDR3aa: CASSYLEAYGYTF; CDR3nt: TGTGCCAGCAGTTACTTGGAAGCCTATGGCTACACCTTC
j_gene: TRBJ2-2; d_gene: NA; v_gene: TRBV28; CDR3aa: CASRLDRNTGELFF; CDR3nt: TGTGCCAGCAGACTGGACAGGAACACCGGGGAGCTGTTTTTT
j_gene: TRBJ2-7; d_gene: TRBD2; v_gene: TRBV29-1; CDR3aa: CSVEDSGSSYEQYF; CDR3nt: TGCAGCGTTGAAGACAGCGGGAGCTCCTACGAGCAGTACTTC
j_gene: TRBJ2-1; d_gene: NA; v_gene: TRBV11-2; CDR3aa: CASSLAPFNEQFF; CDR3nt: TGTGCCAGCAGCTTAGCACCATTCAATGAGCAGTTCTTC
j_gene: TRBJ1-5; d_gene: NA; v_gene: TRBV27; CDR3aa: CASSFGWGNQPQHF; CDR3nt: TGTGCCAGCAGTTTCGGGTGGGGGAATCAGCCCCAGCATTTT
j_gene: TRBJ1-1; d_gene: NA; v_gene: TRBV9; CDR3aa: CASSPRQVRWTEAFF; CDR3nt: TGTGCCAGCAGCCCGAGACAGGTAAGGTGGACTGAAGCTTTCTTT
j_gene: TRBJ1-4; d_gene: TRBD1; v_gene: TRBV27; CDR3aa: CASSVTGGSEKLFF; CDR3nt: TGTGCCAGCAGTGTGACAGGGGGGTCGGAAAAACTGTTTTTT
j_gene: TRBJ2-2; d_gene: NA; v_gene: TRBV7-6; CDR3aa: CASSLGIDTGELFF; CDR3nt: TGTGCCAGCAGCTTGGGGATCGACACCGGGGAGCTGTTTTTT